Shown below are 10 T cell receptor beta chains from a single sample sequenced in a study of blood T cell repertoires in COVID-19. TCRdb's copy holds only in-frame clones and misses some; the assay was immunoSEQ multiplex PCR. The sample records around 240,000 clones, roughly four fifths being singletons. Specimen: peripheral blood. Receptor source: a woman of 80 years or more with acute or convalescent COVID-19.

V is TRBV7-2 and J is TRBJ1-2; D perhaps matches TRBD1 (6 bases). Trimming stripped 6 bases from V and 1 base from J, with 24 bases between. Germline V gene sequence: CDR1 SGHTA, CDR2 FQGNSA. This CDR3 spans 18 amino acids. This chain's CDR3 is CASSTPLLGQKINYGYTF. The CDR3 bases are TGTGCCAGCAGTACTCCTTTACTCGGACAGAAAATTAACTATGGCTACACCTTC.

The J gene is TRBJ2-5, the V gene TRBV5-1, with 9 bases that match TRBD2. This CDR3 has 16 residues. V dropped 0 bases and J dropped 5; count of bases not matched to a gene: 8. CDR1 and CDR2 from the germline V gene are SGHRS and YFSETQ. As DNA, the CDR3 is TGCGCCAGCAGCTTGGTTGGCGGGGGGGTCCGTGAGACCCAGTACTTC. Residues: CASSLVGGGVRETQYF.

V gene TRBV6-6 combines with J gene TRBJ1-6, with 7 nucleotides matching TRBD1. The germline gives CDR1 MNHNY, CDR2 SVGAGI (reference sequence). After removal of 2 bases from V and 9 bases from J, the junction contained 4 bases not matched to a gene. The CDR3 has 14 residues. The CDR3 spells CASSYGDSSSPLHF. CDR3 coding DNA: TGTGCCAGCAGTTACGGGGACAGCTCTTCACCCCTCCACTTT.

V and J are TRBV9 and TRBJ1-2; TRBD1 agrees at 7 bases. The CDR3 extends over 16 amino acids. Germline lookup yields CDR1 SGDLS and CDR2 YYNGEE. Trimming removed 0 bases from V and 1 base from J; junction bases left unmatched: 6. CDR3 bases: TGTGCCAGCAGCGTAGCCCCAACAGGGGTTAACTATGGCTACACCTTC. Translated, it gives CASSVAPTGVNYGYTF.

In nucleotides, the CDR3 is TGTGCCAGCAGCTTAGTACAGGGGGCCTTGGGCTATCCTGCAGATACGCAGTATTTT. Its protein is CASSLVQGALGYPADTQYF. The chain carries TRBV7-2 and TRBJ2-3; 9 positions agree with TRBD1. From germline, CDR1 is SGHTA and CDR2 FQGNSA. This CDR3 contains 19 residues. J gave up 4 bases and V 1 base, and 15 bases lay outside the gene matches.

V and J are TRBV5-1 and TRBJ1-1, with TRBD1 matching over 9 bases. The V gene end was trimmed by 4 bases and the J gene end by 4 bases; junction bases not matched to a gene: 11. Germline loops: CDR1 SGHRS, CDR2 YFSETQ. CDR3 length: 16 amino acids. The CDR3 protein is CASSPNRGPGGTEAFF. The CDR3 DNA sequence: TGCGCCAGCAGCCCCAACAGGGGGCCGGGGGGCACTGAAGCTTTCTTT. The full variable domain, rest sourced from reference TRBV5-1 and TRBJ1-1, is KAGVTQTPRYLIKTRGQQVTLSCSPISGHRSVSWYQQTPGQGLQFLFEYFSETQRNKGNFPGRFSGRQFSNSRSEMNVSTLELGDSALYLCASSPNRGPGGTEAFFGQGTRLTVV.

In its sample, this clone was seen a few times. V and J are TRBV19 and TRBJ1-5; tentatively, D is TRBD1 (6 bases). The CDR3 runs to 15 residues. Per the germline V gene, CDR1 is LNHDA and CDR2 is SQIVND (reference sequence). The V and J ends lost 2 bases and 2 bases respectively, with 10 bases between them. This CDR3 reads CASSIRQDRNQPQHF. DNA of the CDR3: TGTGCCAGTAGTATAAGACAGGATCGCAATCAGCCCCAGCATTTT.

This clone has only a few counts. The chain joins TRBV5-4 to TRBJ1-1; perhaps TRBD1 as D (6 bases). The CDR3 contains 14 residues. Germline CDR1 SGHNT, CDR2 YYREEE (reference sequence). Deletions cut 2 bases from V and 1 base from J, with 9 bases between. CDR3 coding DNA: TGTGCCAGCAGCTTCGGGACACCGAACACTGAAGCTTTCTTT. This encodes CASSFGTPNTEAFF.

J is TRBJ2-3 and V is TRBV28; tentatively, D is TRBD1 (5 bases). The CDR3 has 16 amino acids. V was clipped by 4 bases and J by 2 bases, with 16 bases between them. The germline V gene encodes CDR1 MDHEN and CDR2 SYDVKM. CDR3 protein: CASSSILKGNTDTQYF. CDR3 nucleotide sequence: TGTGCCAGCAGTTCCATTTTAAAGGGGAACACAGATACGCAGTATTTT.

This clone was counted once. This rearrangement joins TRBV6-2 or TRBV6-3 to TRBJ1-1; 8 bases agree with TRBD1. V gave up 2 bases and J gave up 1 base; unmatched junction bases: 3. Germline V gene lookup returns CDR1 MNHEY and CDR2 SVGEGT. This CDR3 region has 15 residues. The CDR3 sequence is CASSYGGTGNTEAFF. CDR3 DNA: TGTGCCAGCAGTTACGGCGGGACAGGGAACACTGAAGCTTTCTTT.